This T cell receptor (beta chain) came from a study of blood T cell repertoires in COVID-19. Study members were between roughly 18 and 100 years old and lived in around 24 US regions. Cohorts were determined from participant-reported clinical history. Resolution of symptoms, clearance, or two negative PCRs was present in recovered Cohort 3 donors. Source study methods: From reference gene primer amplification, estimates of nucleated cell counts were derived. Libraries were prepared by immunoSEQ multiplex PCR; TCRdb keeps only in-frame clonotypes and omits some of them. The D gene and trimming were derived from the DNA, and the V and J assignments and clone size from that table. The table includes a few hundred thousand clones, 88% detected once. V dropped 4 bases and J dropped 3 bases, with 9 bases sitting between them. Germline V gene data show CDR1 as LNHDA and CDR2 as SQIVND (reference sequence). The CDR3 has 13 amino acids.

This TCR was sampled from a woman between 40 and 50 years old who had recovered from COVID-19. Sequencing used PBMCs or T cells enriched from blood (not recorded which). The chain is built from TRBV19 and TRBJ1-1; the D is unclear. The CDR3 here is CASSRWRDTEAFF. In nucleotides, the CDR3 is TGTGCCAGTAGTAGGTGGAGGGACACTGAAGCTTTCTTT.